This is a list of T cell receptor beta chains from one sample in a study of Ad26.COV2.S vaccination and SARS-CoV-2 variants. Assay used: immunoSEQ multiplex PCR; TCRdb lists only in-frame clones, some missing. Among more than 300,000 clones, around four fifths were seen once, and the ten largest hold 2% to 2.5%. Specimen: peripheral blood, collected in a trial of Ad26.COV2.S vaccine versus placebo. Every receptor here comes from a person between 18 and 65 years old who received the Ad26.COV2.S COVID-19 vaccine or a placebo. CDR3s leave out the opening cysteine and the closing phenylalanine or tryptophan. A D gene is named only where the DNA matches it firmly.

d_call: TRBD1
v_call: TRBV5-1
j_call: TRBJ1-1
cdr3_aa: ASKSGTENTEAF

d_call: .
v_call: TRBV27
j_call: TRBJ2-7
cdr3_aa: ASSLNGDEQY

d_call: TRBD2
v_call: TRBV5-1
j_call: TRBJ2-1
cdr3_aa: ASSSLAGGPGEQF

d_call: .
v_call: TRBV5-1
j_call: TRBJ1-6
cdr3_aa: ASRDDGGSSPLH

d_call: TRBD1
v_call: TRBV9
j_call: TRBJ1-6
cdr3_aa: ASSVAQGTHYSPLH

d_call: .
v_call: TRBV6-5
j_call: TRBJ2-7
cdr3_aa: ASSPRSEPLEQY

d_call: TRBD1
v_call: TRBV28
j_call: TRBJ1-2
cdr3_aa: ASSPVTGGFGYT

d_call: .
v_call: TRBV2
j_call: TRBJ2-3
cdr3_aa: ASSEVGSLPDTQY

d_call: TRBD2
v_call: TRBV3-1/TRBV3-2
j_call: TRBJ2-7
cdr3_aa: ASSGGGRAYEQY

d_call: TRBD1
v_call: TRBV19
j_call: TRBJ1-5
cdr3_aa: ASSVGQGSHQPQH

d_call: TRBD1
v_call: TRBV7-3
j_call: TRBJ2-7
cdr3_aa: ASSLRTGFPYEQY

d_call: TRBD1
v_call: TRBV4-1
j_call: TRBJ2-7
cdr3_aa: ASSPSGDRGYEQY

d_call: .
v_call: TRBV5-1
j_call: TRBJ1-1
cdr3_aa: ASSLGPGSVAF

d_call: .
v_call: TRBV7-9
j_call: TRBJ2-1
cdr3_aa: ASSLQRGKGNEQF

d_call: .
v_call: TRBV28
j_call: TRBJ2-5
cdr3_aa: ASSFIEGMGETQY

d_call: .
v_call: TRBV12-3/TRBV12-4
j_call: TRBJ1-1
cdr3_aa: ASSYWRVTEAF

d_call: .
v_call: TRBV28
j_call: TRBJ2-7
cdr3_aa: ASSLRHYEQY

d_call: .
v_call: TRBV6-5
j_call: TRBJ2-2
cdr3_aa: ASSYSPDTGELF

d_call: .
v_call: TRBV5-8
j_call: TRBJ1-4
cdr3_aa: ASSLFRGQAVIPSEKLF

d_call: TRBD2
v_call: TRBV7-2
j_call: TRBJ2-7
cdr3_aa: ASSLVGTSSYEQY

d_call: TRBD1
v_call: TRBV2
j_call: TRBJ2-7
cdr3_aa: ASSADRAQSYEQY

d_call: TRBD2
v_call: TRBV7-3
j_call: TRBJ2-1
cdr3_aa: ASSFSGGDNEQF

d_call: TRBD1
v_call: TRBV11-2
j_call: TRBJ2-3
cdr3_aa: ASSQGQPSTDTQY

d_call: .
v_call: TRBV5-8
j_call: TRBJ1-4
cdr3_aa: ASSTNGRQSATNEKLF

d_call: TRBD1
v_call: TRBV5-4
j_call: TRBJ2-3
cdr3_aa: ASSFDRGQWADTQY

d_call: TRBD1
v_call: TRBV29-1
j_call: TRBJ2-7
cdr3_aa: SVVLGTGTYEQY

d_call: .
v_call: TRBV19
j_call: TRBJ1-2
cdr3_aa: ASSIHGGYT

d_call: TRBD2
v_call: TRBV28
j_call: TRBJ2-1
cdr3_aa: ASTRAGYNEQF

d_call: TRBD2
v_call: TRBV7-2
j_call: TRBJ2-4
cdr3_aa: ASSSATRGTSGVAKNIQY

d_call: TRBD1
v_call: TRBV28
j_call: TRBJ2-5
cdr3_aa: ASSAPGTGLMWGETQY

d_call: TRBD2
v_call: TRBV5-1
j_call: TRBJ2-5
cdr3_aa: ASSLGLAGGPSETQY

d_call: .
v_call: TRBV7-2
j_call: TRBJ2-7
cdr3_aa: ASSSAWGSNSYEQY

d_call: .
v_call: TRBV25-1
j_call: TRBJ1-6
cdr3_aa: ASRETGSRSPLH

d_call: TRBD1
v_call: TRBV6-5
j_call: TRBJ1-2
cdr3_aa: ASSNDRGGYT

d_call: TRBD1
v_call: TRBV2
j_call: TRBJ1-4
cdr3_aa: ASRGLQGANEKLF

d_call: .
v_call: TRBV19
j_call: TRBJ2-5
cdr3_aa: ASSRGPGAGETQY

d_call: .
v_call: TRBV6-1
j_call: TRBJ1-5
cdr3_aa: ASSEQGVNQPQH

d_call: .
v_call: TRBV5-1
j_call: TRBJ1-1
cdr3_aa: ASSLVRGGEFLNTEAF

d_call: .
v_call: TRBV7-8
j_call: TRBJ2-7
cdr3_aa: ASSLAGSGTYEQY

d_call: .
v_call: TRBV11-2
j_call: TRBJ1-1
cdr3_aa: ASSLEFGQAF

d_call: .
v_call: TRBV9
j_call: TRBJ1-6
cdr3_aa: ASSALGGEREPLH

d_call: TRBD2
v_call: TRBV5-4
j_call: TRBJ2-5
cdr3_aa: ASSLGSGGPQLPETQY

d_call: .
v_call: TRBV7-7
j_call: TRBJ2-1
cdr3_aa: ASSENGLTYNEQF

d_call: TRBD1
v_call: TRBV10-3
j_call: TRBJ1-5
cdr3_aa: AIKGDRSNQPQH

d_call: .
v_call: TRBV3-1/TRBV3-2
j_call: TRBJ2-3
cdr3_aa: ASSLQQGTQY

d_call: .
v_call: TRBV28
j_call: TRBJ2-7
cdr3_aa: ASRLQGRIPYEQY

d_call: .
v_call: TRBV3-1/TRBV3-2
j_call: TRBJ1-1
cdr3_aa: ASSQDPVTEAF

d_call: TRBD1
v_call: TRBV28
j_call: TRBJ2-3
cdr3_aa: ATRTGATDTQY

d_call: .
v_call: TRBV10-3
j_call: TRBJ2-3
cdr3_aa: AISDGGGDTQY

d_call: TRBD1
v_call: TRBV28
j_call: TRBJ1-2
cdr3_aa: ASTGDGYT

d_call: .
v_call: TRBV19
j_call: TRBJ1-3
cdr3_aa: ASSPTGNTIY

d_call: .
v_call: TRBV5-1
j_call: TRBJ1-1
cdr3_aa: ASTIPGAPEAF

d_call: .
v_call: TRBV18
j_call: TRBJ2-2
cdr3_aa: ASCPGTSNTGELF

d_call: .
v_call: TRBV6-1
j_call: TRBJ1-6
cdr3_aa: ASSEVGGANSPLH

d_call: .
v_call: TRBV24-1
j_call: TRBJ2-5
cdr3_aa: ATSGAGAGETQY

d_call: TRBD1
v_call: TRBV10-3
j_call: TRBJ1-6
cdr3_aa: AISETGTENSPLH

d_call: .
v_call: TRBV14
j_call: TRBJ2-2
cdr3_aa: ASSQTWGELF

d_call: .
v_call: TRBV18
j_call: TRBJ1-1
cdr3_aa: ASSPPYSQNTEAF

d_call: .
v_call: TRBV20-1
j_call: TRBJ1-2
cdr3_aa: SARPPGGYT

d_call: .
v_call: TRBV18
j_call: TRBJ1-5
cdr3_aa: ASSPFRENQPQH